The sequence of this TCR beta chain was determined in a study of blood T cell repertoires in COVID-19. Sequencing was performed with immunoSEQ multiplex PCR; in TCRdb, only in-frame clones are kept and a portion is missing. The repertoire holds about 150,000 clones, with about four fifths as singletons. V gave up 3 bases and J gave up 6 bases, with 12 bases separating them. The germline V gene has CDR1 LGHNT and CDR2 FRNRAP. The CDR3 loop spans 13 amino acids. The V call is TRBV12-5, the J call TRBJ2-7; D gene unclear. Sequenced: peripheral blood. The receptor comes from a woman aged 60 to 75 with acute or convalescent COVID-19. Here the CDR3 reads CASGFLSSGEQYF. The CDR3 DNA reads as TGTGCTAGTGGTTTTCTAAGTTCAGGCGAGCAGTACTTC.